Here is one T cell receptor (beta chain) with its context. Given a much more abundant clone one base away, this may be a read error. These data belong to a study of Graves' ophthalmopathy and Graves' hyperthyroidism. Germline V gene data show CDR1 as MGHRA and CDR2 as YSYEKL. The CDR3 runs 16 residues. The V and J ends lost 5 bases and 3 bases respectively, with 17 bases between them. Amplification targeted the TCR beta CDR3 regions, with RNA transcripts as the source material. Amplification began with first-round RT-PCR using HTBI primers, then second-round multiplex PCR was performed. MiXCR, applied by TCRdb to the multiplex PCR reads, yields one record per CDR3 protein. The table lists over 500,000 distinct CDR3 sequences, approximately 21% of them singletons.

This TCR was sampled from a woman between 18 and 29 years old with stable Graves' hyperthyroidism. Some clones in this sample may be carry-over from other donors' samples. Sequenced material: peripheral blood. The chain combines TRBV4-1 with TRBJ1-5; no clear D gene. As DNA, the CDR3 is TGCGCCAGCAGCTATTTTCCGGAACTTACCAATCAGCCCCAGCATTTT. Translating it yields CASSYFPELTNQPQHF.